Shown below are 2 T cell receptor beta chains from a single sample sequenced in a study of blood T cell repertoires in COVID-19. Method: immunoSEQ multiplex PCR; TCRdb's copy keeps in-frame clones and lacks some. The table has a few hundred thousand clones, more than 70% seen once. The sample comprised peripheral blood. The receptor source for this set is a woman aged 50 to 65 with acute or convalescent COVID-19.

J is TRBJ2-1 and V is TRBV6-4; tentative D call: TRBD2 (6 bases). The CDR3 has 16 amino acids. Between the trimmed V and J ends, which lost 2 bases and 0 bases, there was a span of 11 bases. The V gene's germline CDR1 is MRHNA and CDR2 SNTAGT. CDR3 residues: CASSDVAASSYNEQFF. DNA of the CDR3: TGTGCCAGCAGTGACGTAGCGGCTAGCTCCTACAATGAGCAGTTCTTC.

The chain recombines TRBV28 with TRBJ2-2, with 14 bases fitting TRBD2. V was clipped by 6 bases and J by 7 bases; unmatched bases: 7. There are 16 residues in the CDR3. Germline V lookup: CDR1 MDHEN, CDR2 SYDVKM. The CDR3 here is CASRGGTSGRNGELFF. The DNA of the CDR3 is TGTGCCAGCAGGGGGGGGACTAGCGGGAGAAACGGGGAGCTGTTTTTT. The full variable domain, completed using reference TRBV28 and TRBJ2-2, is DVKVTQSSRYLVKRTGEKVFLECVQDMDHENMFWYRQDPGLGLRLIYFSYDVKMKEKGDIPEGYSVSREKKERFSLILESASTNQTSMYLCASRGGTSGRNGELFFGEGSRLTVL.